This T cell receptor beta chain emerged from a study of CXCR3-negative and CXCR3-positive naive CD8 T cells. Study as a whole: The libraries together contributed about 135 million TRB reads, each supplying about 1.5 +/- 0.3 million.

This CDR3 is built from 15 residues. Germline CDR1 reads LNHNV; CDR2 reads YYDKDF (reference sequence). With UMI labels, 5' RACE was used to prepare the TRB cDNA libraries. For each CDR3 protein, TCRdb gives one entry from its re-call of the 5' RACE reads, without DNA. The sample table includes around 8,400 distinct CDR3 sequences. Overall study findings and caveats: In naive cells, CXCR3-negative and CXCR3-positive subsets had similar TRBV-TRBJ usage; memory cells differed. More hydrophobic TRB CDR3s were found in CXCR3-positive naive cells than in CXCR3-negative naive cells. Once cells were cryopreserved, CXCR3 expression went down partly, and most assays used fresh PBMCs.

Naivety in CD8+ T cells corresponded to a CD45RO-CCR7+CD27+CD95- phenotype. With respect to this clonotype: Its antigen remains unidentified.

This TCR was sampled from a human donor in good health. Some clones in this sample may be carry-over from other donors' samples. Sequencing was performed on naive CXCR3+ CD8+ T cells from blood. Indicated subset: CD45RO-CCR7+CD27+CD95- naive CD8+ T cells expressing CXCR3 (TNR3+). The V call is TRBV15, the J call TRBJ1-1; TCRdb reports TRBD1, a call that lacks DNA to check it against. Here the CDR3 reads CATSRVLAGDTEAFF.